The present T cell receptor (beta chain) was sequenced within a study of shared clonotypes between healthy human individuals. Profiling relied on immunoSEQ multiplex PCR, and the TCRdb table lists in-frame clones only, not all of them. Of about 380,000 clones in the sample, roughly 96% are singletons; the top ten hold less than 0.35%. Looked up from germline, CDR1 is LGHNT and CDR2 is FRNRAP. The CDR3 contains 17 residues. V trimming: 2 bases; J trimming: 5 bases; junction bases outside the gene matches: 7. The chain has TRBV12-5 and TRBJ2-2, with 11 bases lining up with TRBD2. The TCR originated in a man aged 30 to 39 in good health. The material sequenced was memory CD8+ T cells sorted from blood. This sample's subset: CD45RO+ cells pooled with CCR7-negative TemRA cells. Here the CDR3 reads CASGLSSGTSGTGELFF. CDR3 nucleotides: TGTGCTAGTGGTTTGTCTTCCGGGACTAGCGGAACCGGGGAGCTGTTTTTT.